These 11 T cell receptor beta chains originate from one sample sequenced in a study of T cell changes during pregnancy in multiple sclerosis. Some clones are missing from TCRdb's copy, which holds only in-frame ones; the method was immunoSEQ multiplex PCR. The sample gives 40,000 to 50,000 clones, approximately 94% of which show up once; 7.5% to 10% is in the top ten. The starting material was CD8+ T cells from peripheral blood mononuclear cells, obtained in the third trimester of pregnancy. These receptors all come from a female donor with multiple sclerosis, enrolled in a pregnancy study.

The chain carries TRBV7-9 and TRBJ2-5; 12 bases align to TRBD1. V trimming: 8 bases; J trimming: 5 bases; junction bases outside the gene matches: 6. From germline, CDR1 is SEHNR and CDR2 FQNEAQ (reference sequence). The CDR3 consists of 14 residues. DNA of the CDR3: TGTGCCAGCCGGAGGGACAGGGGGCTTGAGACCCAGTACTTC. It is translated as CASRRDRGLETQYF.

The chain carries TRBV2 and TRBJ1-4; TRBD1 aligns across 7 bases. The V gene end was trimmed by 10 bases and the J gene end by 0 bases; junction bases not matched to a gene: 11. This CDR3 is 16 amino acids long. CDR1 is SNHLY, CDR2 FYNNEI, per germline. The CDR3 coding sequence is TGTGCCACCTCAGGACAGGAGATCGCAACTAATGAAAAACTGTTTTTT. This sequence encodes CATSGQEIATNEKLFF.

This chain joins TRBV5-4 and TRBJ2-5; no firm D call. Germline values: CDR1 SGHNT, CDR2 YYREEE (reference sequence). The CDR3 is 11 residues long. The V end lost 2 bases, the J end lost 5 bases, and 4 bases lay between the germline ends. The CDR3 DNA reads TGTGCCAGCAGCTTCGCGGAGACCCAGTACTTC. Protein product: CASSFAETQYF.

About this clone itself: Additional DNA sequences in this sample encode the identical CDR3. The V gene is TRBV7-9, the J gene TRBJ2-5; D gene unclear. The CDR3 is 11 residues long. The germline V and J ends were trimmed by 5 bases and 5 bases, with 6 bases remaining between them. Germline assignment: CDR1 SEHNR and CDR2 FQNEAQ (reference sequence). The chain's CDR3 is CASSLSETQYF. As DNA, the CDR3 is TGTGCCAGCAGCCTGAGTGAGACCCAGTACTTC.

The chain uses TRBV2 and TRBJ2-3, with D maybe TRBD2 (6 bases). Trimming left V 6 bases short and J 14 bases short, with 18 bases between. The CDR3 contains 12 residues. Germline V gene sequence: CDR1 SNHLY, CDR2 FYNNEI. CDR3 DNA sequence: TGTGCCAGCAGGGAGGGAGACTCCCACGCGTATTTT. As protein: CASREGDSHAYF.

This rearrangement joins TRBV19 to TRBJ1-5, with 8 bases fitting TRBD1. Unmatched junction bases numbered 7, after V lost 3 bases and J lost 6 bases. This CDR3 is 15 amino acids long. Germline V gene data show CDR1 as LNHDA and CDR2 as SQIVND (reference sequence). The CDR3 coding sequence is TGTGCCAGTAGTATCCGTCAGGGGGCGGTTCAGCCCCAGCATTTT. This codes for CASSIRQGAVQPQHF.

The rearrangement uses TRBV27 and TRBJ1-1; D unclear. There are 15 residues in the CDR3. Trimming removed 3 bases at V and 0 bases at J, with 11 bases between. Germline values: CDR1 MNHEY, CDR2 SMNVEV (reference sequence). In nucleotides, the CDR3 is TGTGCCAGCAGTTTTTTGGGCGGGGTGAACACTGAAGCTTTCTTT. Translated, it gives CASSFLGGVNTEAFF.

The CDR3 nucleotides read TGCGCCAGCAGCACTACTGGACAGGTCCTACAAAACATTCAGTACTTC. Translated: CASSTTGQVLQNIQYF. This chain uses TRBV5-1 with TRBJ2-4, with 7 bases fitting TRBD1. Germline V gene sequence: CDR1 SGHRS, CDR2 YFSETQ. The V and J ends lost 4 bases and 5 bases, in that order; junction bases with no gene match: 12. The CDR3 covers 16 residues.

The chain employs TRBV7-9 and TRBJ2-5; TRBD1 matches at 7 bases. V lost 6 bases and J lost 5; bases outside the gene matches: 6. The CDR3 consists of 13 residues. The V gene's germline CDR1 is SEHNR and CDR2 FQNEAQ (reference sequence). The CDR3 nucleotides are TGTGCCAGCAGGGGACAGCGGAGGGAGACCCAGTACTTC. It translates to CASRGQRRETQYF.

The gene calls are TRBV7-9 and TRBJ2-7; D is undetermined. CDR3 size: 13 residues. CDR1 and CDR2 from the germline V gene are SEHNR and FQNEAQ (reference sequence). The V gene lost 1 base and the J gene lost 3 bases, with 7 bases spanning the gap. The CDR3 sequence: CASSLEHLYEQYF. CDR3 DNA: TGTGCCAGCAGCTTAGAACATCTCTACGAGCAGTACTTC.

In DNA form, the CDR3 reads TGTGCCAGCAGCTTAGTCCGTTCTTCTGGGAGCGGGAGGGCCAATGAGCAGTTCTTC. It is translated as CASSLVRSSGSGRANEQFF. The chain combines TRBV7-9 with TRBJ2-1; 10 bases fit TRBD2. The germline gives CDR1 SEHNR, CDR2 FQNEAQ (reference sequence). CDR3 size: 19 residues. The J segment lost 6 bases and the V segment lost 1 base, leaving 15 bases of the junction unmatched. The entire variable domain, with the rest obtained from reference TRBV7-9 and TRBJ2-1, is as follows: DTGVSQNPRHKITKRGQNVTFRCDPISEHNRLYWYRQTLGQGPEFLTYFQNEAQLEKSRLLSDRFSAERPKGSFSTLEIQRTEQGDSAMYLCASSLVRSSGSGRANEQFFGPGTRLTVL.